The 25 T cell receptor beta chains presented below share a single source sample, sequenced in a study of beta chain features in type 1 diabetes. Isolated RNA was reverse transcribed in full, so expressed TCRB transcripts were sequenced. Profiled with immunoSEQ multiplex PCR; TCRdb holds only in-frame clones, not every one. The sample yields 500,000 to 700,000 clones, roughly a sixth seen once. Sequenced: naive CD4+ T cells from blood. The receptors derive from a man between 18 and 35 years old in good health.

This clone was recorded many times. The chain couples TRBV10-3 to TRBJ2-7; D may be TRBD1 or TRBD2 (6 bases each). The CDR3 is made up of 15 amino acids. The germline V gene encodes CDR1 ENHRY and CDR2 SYGVKD. V lost 5 bases to trimming and J lost 2 bases, with 16 bases between them. The CDR3 spells CAISPPGGTTYEQYF. The CDR3 DNA reads as TGTGCCATCAGTCCCCCTGGCGGGACAACCTACGAGCAGTACTTC.

V and J are TRBV7-3 and TRBJ2-3; TRBD1 matches at 7 bases. V gave up 7 bases and J gave up 4 bases; unmatched junction bases: 20. The CDR3 consists of 18 residues. The germline CDR1 and CDR2 sequences are SGHTA and FQGTGA. The CDR3 DNA sequence: TGTGCCAGCACCCCGACAGGGCGGACGCCCGCGCGGCCAGATACGCAGTATTTT. It encodes CASTPTGRTPARPDTQYF.

The genes are TRBV18 and TRBJ2-1, with D possibly matching TRBD1 (6 bases). V was shortened by 1 base and J by 8 bases, with 15 bases between the two germline ends. Germline assignment: CDR1 KGHSH and CDR2 LQKENI. The CDR3 has 15 amino acids. This CDR3 reads CASSPRQGKGDEQFF. CDR3 nucleotides: TGTGCCAGCTCACCACGCCAGGGGAAAGGGGATGAGCAGTTCTTC.

CDR3 sequence: CASSLAMVAEPYEQYF. CDR3 nucleotide sequence: TGTGCCAGCAGCTTAGCGATGGTAGCGGAACCCTACGAGCAGTACTTC. This chain connects TRBV7-9 to TRBJ2-7, with a tentative D call TRBD2 (6 bases). Deletions cut 0 bases from V and 2 bases from J, with 14 bases between. CDR1 is SEHNR and CDR2 is FQNEAQ in the germline V gene (reference sequence). The CDR3 has 16 amino acids.

The chain recombines TRBV10-3 with TRBJ2-1; no clear D. Trimming removed 6 bases from V and 4 bases from J, with 16 bases in between. The CDR3 is made up of 15 amino acids. In germline, CDR1 is ENHRY, CDR2 SYGVKD. CDR3 nucleotides: TGTGCCATCAGACCCCCGGGCCTCGGTTACAATGAGCAGTTCTTC. Encoded protein: CAIRPPGLGYNEQFF.

This clone has a handful of counts. The V gene is TRBV4-3, the J gene TRBJ1-2; D is ambiguous. The CDR3 has 12 residues. Germline lookup yields CDR1 LGHNA and CDR2 YSLEER. With 6 bases removed from V and 1 base from J, the gap between germline ends came to 6 bases. Here the CDR3 DNA reads TGCGCCAGCAGGGAAGATAACTATGGCTACACCTTC. Amino acid sequence: CASREDNYGYTF.

This rearrangement joins TRBV4-3 to TRBJ2-5, with 9 bases lining up with TRBD2. Germline V gives CDR1 LGHNA, CDR2 YSLEER. CDR3 length: 15 amino acids. V gave up 4 bases and J gave up 5 bases; unmatched junction bases: 8. CDR3 amino acids: CASSLQVSGGETQYF. CDR3 bases: TGCGCCAGCAGCCTACAAGTCAGCGGGGGGGAGACCCAGTACTTC.

The chain carries TRBV5-1 and TRBJ2-7; D gene uncertain. V was clipped by 3 bases and J by 3 bases, with 10 bases between them. The CDR3 is made up of 13 amino acids. From germline, CDR1 is SGHRS and CDR2 YFSETQ. Here the CDR3 reads CASSSRTDYEQYF. The CDR3 bases are TGCGCCAGCAGCTCCCGGACCGACTACGAGCAGTACTTC.

The V gene is TRBV7-9, the J gene TRBJ2-3; a weak D match, TRBD1 (8 bases). Germline values: CDR1 SEHNR, CDR2 FQNEAQ (reference sequence). CDR3 length: 16 amino acids. Trimming removed 11 bases from V and 1 base from J, with 22 bases in between. CDR3 bases: TGTGCCGGGGCCTTAAGCGGGACAGGTCGCACAGATACGCAGTATTTT. This codes for CAGALSGTGRTDTQYF. The whole variable domain, filled in from reference TRBV7-9 and TRBJ2-3, reads DTGVSQNPRHKITKRGQNVTFRCDPISEHNRLYWYRQTLGQGPEFLTYFQNEAQLEKSRLLSDRFSAERPKGSFSTLEIQRTEQGDSAMYLCAGALSGTGRTDTQYFGPGTRLTVL.

This clone was detected a few times. V is TRBV18 and J is TRBJ1-5; perhaps TRBD1 as D (6 bases). Trimming stripped 5 bases from V and 0 bases from J, with 8 bases between. The germline V gene has CDR1 KGHSH and CDR2 LQKENI. This CDR3 has 14 amino acids. The CDR3 sequence is CASSGTNSNQPQHF. Written as DNA, the CDR3 is TGTGCCAGCTCAGGGACAAATAGCAATCAGCCCCAGCATTTT.

The table lists this clone with a few counts. This chain uses TRBV28 with TRBJ2-3; D ambiguous. Trimming stripped 5 bases from V and 1 base from J, with 4 bases between. Germline CDR1 reads MDHEN; CDR2 reads SYDVKM. This CDR3 is 12 amino acids long. The DNA of the CDR3 is TGTGCCAGCAGTACGCGCACAGATACGCAGTATTTT. It specifies CASSTRTDTQYF. The entire variable domain, with the rest obtained from reference TRBV28 and TRBJ2-3, is as follows: DVKVTQSSRYLVKRTGEKVFLECVQDMDHENMFWYRQDPGLGLRLIYFSYDVKMKEKGDIPEGYSVSREKKERFSLILESASTNQTSMYLCASSTRTDTQYFGPGTRLTVL.

The chain links TRBV18 to TRBJ1-5, with TRBD1 as a possible D gene (6 bases). V lost 3 bases and J lost 3, with 6 bases in between. In germline, CDR1 is KGHSH, CDR2 LQKENI. This CDR3 spans 13 amino acids. The CDR3, as DNA: TGTGCCAGCTCACCGGGGGCCAATCAGCCCCAGCATTTT. It is translated as CASSPGANQPQHF. The full variable domain, its missing parts supplied by reference TRBV18 and TRBJ1-5, is NAGVMQNPRHLVRRRGQEARLRCSPMKGHSHVYWYRQLPEEGLKFMVYLQKENIIDESGMPKERFSAEFPKEGPSILRIQQVVRGDSAAYFCASSPGANQPQHFGDGTRLSIL.

This clone was seen a handful of times. The chain combines TRBV2 with TRBJ2-2, with D tentatively TRBD1 (6 bases). V dropped 5 bases and J dropped 7 bases, with 17 bases sitting between them. The CDR3 consists of 15 residues. The germline gives CDR1 SNHLY, CDR2 FYNNEI. CDR3 nucleotide sequence: TGTGCCAGCAGTTTACAGGGTATCGGGATCGGGGAGCTGTTTTTT. This gives the protein CASSLQGIGIGELFF.

This clone was observed a handful of times. The chain combines TRBV28 with TRBJ2-7; D may be TRBD1 (6 bases). Germline V gene data show CDR1 as MDHEN and CDR2 as SYDVKM. The CDR3 loop spans 14 amino acids. Trimming left V 3 bases short and J 2 bases short, with 11 bases between. The CDR3 is CASSLWGPTYEQYF. In nucleotides, the CDR3 is TGTGCCAGCAGTTTGTGGGGGCCCACCTACGAGCAGTACTTC.

The J gene is TRBJ2-6, the V gene TRBV11-2, with TRBD2 as a possible D gene (6 bases). Trimming left V 5 bases short and J 0 bases short, with 17 bases between. Germline V lookup: CDR1 SGHAT, CDR2 FQNNGV. This CDR3 has 18 amino acids. The CDR3 coding sequence is TGTGCCAGCAGCCGCGGGGCCCTATTGATCTCTGGGGCCAACGTCCTGACTTTC. Its protein is CASSRGALLISGANVLTF.

This clone occurred a few times. This sequence joins TRBV7-9 and TRBJ1-1, with D possibly TRBD1 on 5 matching bases. Trimming removed 6 bases from V and 1 base from J, with 15 bases in between. This CDR3 is built from 15 residues. The V gene's germline CDR1 is SEHNR and CDR2 FQNEAQ (reference sequence). The CDR3 here is CASRETWGKNTEAFF. CDR3 coding DNA: TGTGCCAGCAGGGAGACGTGGGGCAAGAACACTGAAGCTTTCTTT.

About this clone: Other DNA sequences in the sample encode the same CDR3. V is TRBV28 and J is TRBJ2-7, with D possibly matching TRBD2 (5 bases). V was shortened by 8 bases and J by 5 bases, with 7 bases between the two germline ends. Per germline, CDR1 MDHEN and CDR2 SYDVKM. This CDR3 is built from 10 residues. Here the CDR3 reads CASGLHEQYF. The DNA for the CDR3 is TGTGCCAGCGGACTCCACGAGCAGTACTTC.

This clone has more than one count but fewer than ten. The chain is built from TRBV11-2 and TRBJ2-5, with D tentatively TRBD1 (6 bases). The CDR3 is 15 amino acids. Between the trimmed V and J ends, which lost 3 bases and 3 bases, there was a span of 14 bases. From germline, CDR1 is SGHAT and CDR2 FQNNGV. CDR3 sequence reads: CASSFGQILKETQYF. The CDR3 nucleotides are TGTGCCAGCAGCTTCGGACAGATACTTAAAGAGACCCAGTACTTC.

The chain combines TRBV9 with TRBJ2-5; no clear D. V dropped 1 base and J dropped 1 base, with 14 bases sitting between them. The length of the CDR3 is 16 residues. Germline values: CDR1 SGDLS, CDR2 YYNGEE. The DNA of the CDR3 is TGTGCCAGCAGCGTAAGGTCGGGCCTAGTCCAAGAGACCCAGTACTTC. This gives the protein CASSVRSGLVQETQYF.

The chain carries TRBV7-3 and TRBJ2-5; TRBD1 agrees at 9 bases. The length of the CDR3 is 14 residues. Germline V gives CDR1 SGHTA, CDR2 FQGTGA. Trimming took 4 bases from V and 6 from J; bases not matched to a gene: 6. The CDR3 spells CASSSGTGFKTQYF. The CDR3 DNA reads as TGTGCCAGCAGCTCCGGGACAGGGTTCAAGACCCAGTACTTC.

This clone was counted only a few times. V gene TRBV11-3 combines with J gene TRBJ2-5; 8 bases map to TRBD1. Germline CDR1 SGHNT, CDR2 YENEEA. CDR3 length equals 15 residues. The ends lost 5 bases at V and 3 bases at J; junction bases unmatched: 8. CDR3 nucleotides: TGTGCCAGCAGCCCCTGGACAGGGATGGAAGAGACCCAGTACTTC. Translated, it gives CASSPWTGMEETQYF.

This clone was counted only a few times. The chain joins TRBV10-3 to TRBJ1-1; D is unclear. V lost 5 bases, J lost 9 bases, and 10 bases lay in between. Germline V gene data show CDR1 as ENHRY and CDR2 as SYGVKD. The CDR3 covers 11 residues. DNA for the CDR3: TGTGCCATCAGTACCGGGAGACAAGCTTTCTTT. This gives the protein CAISTGRQAFF.

This clone showed up many times. The rearrangement links TRBV14 to TRBJ2-2; D ambiguous. V shed 4 bases and J shed 1 base, with 10 bases lying between them. The germline CDR1 and CDR2 sequences are SGHDN and FVKESK. The CDR3 covers 15 residues. CDR3 in DNA: TGTGCCAGCAGCCCTCTTAGACAGAACACCGGGGAGCTGTTTTTT. Translating it yields CASSPLRQNTGELFF.

The genes are TRBV29-1 and TRBJ2-3; TRBD1 agrees at 8 bases. The CDR3 spans 17 residues. In germline, CDR1 is SQVTM, CDR2 ANQGSEA. V gave up 4 bases and J gave up 3 bases; unmatched junction bases: 15. The CDR3 sequence is CSVGGWGARGPTDTQYF. For the CDR3, the DNA is TGCAGCGTTGGAGGTTGGGGGGCCAGGGGGCCGACAGATACGCAGTATTTT.

This clone has a handful of counts. J is TRBJ2-7 and V is TRBV5-1, with D perhaps assigned TRBD1 or TRBD2 (6 bases each). Germline V lookup: CDR1 SGHRS, CDR2 YFSETQ. The CDR3 sequence is 14 residues long. V gave up 7 bases and J gave up 2 bases, with 16 bases separating them. The CDR3 nucleotides are TGCGCCAGCGGCCTGGGGGGCAGCGCCTACGAGCAGTACTTC. Its protein product is CASGLGGSAYEQYF.